What follows are 14 T cell receptor beta chains derived from one specimen sequenced in a study of monozygotic twins with inflammatory bowel disease. TCRdb re-called the 5' RACE reads, yielding one record per CDR3 amino acid sequence without DNA. The record lists about 440,000 distinct CDR3 sequences, of which the ten most abundant hold around 2.4%. Input material: blood. Receptors originate from a human donor with ulcerative colitis or Crohn's disease, or a healthy co-twin of an affected twin (not recorded which).

The V and J genes are TRBV7-2 and TRBJ1-5. The CDR3 runs to 13 residues. CDR1 and CDR2 (germline): SGHTA, FQGNSA. The CDR3 loop is CASSLKLGQPQHF.

The chain uses TRBV20-1 and TRBJ2-3; the TRBD1 assignment by TCRdb is unverifiable without DNA. Germline-derived CDR1 and CDR2 are DFQATT and SNEGSKA (reference sequence). This CDR3 region has 13 residues. The CDR3 sequence: CSAPGQGKDTQYF.

The chain links TRBV4-2 to TRBJ2-7; TCRdb's assignment of TRBD1 cannot be checked, as there is no DNA. Looked up from germline, CDR1 is LGHNA and CDR2 is YNFKEQ. This CDR3 has 17 amino acids. The CDR3 spells CASSQVGVGGEAYEQYF.

The chain couples TRBV28 to TRBJ2-1; TCRdb names TRBD2, which stays unverified in the absence of DNA. The CDR3 covers 19 residues. CDR1 MDHEN and CDR2 SYDVKM come from the germline V gene. CDR3 sequence: CASSLSWSSGRGSYNEQFF. Combining the CDR3 with reference TRBV28 and TRBJ2-1 gives the whole variable domain DVKVTQSSRYLVKRTGEKVFLECVQDMDHENMFWYRQDPGLGLRLIYFSYDVKMKEKGDIPEGYSVSREKKERFSLILESASTNQTSMYLCASSLSWSSGRGSYNEQFFGPGTRLTVL.

The chain employs TRBV6-1 and TRBJ1-4. The length of the CDR3 is 16 residues. Germline loops: CDR1 MNHNS, CDR2 SASEGT. CDR3 sequence reads: CASSPARSATNEKLFF.

The chain couples TRBV11-2 to TRBJ2-5; absent DNA, TCRdb's TRBD1 call cannot be checked. In germline, CDR1 is SGHAT, CDR2 FQNNGV. The CDR3 extends over 18 amino acids. CDR3 sequence: CASRGSLWATQDEETQYF.

V usage is TRBV5-5 and J usage is TRBJ1-2; absent DNA, TCRdb's TRBD1 call cannot be checked. The CDR3 spans 17 residues. In germline, CDR1 is SGHKS, CDR2 YYEKEE (reference sequence). The CDR3 sequence: CASSLEIDRGSLYGYTF.

The V and J genes are TRBV20-1 and TRBJ1-1; the TCRdb D gene call, TRBD1, has no DNA to confirm it. The CDR3 is made up of 11 amino acids. Germline CDR1 is DFQATT and CDR2 is SNEGSKA (reference sequence). The CDR3 reads CSAMDRGEAFF.

The V gene is TRBV20-1, the J gene TRBJ2-1; TCRdb's D call of TRBD1 is untestable without DNA. CDR3 length: 15 amino acids. CDR1 DFQATT and CDR2 SNEGSKA come from the germline V gene (reference sequence). This CDR3 reads CSAYRGGQAVNEQFF.

The V call is TRBV4-2, the J call TRBJ2-4. Germline V gene lookup returns CDR1 LGHNA and CDR2 YNFKEQ. The CDR3 spans 15 residues. CDR3 sequence: CASSQEWGDKNIQYF.

This chain uses TRBV12-3 or TRBV12-4 with TRBJ2-1. The CDR3 sequence is 14 residues long. CDR3: CASTSYSSYNEQFF.

The chain links TRBV7-2 to TRBJ2-1. CDR1 is SGHTA, CDR2 FQGNSA, per germline. This CDR3 contains 14 residues. The CDR3 here is CASSHGISNNEQFF.

The genes are TRBV24-1 and TRBJ2-5; TCRdb gives TRBD1 as the D gene, but with no DNA this cannot be confirmed. The CDR3 is 14 amino acids. The V gene's germline CDR1 is KGHDR and CDR2 SFDVKD. CDR3 amino acids: CATSDRTEGETQYF.

The chain combines TRBV29-1 with TRBJ2-5; TCRdb reports TRBD1, a call that lacks DNA to check it against. Germline V lookup: CDR1 SQVTM, CDR2 ANQGSEA. The CDR3 has 13 amino acids. The CDR3 spells CSVAQGLGETQYF.